This T cell receptor beta chain was retrieved from a study of cytomegalovirus exposure and HLA in healthy donors. Study results and caveats: In vitro confirmation showed a few CMV-associated chains to be CMV antigen specific.

Generated by immunoSEQ multiplex PCR, the TCRdb table keeps only in-frame clones and is missing some. The table has 90,000 to 110,000 clones, 88% seen once. Notes on this clone: Antigen unknown.

The sample consisted of PBMCs. This clonotype originated in a woman aged 18 to 35 in good health and CMV-seronegative.

The CDR3 sequence is CASSPRQARENGKLFF. The DNA of the CDR3 is TGTGCCAGCAGCCCAAGACAGGCGAGGGAGAACGGAAAACTGTTTTTT. This rearrangement joins TRBV11-1 to TRBJ1-4; a weak D match, TRBD1 (6 bases). V was clipped by 5 bases and J by 10 bases, with 23 bases between them. Germline CDR1 SGHAT, CDR2 FQDESV (reference sequence). The CDR3 spans 16 residues.